This T cell receptor (beta chain) was recovered during a study of T cell repertoires in cytomegalovirus infection. Study context: TCR beta signatures that were public indicated CMV infection and matching HLA type. Points from the study as a whole: There were HLA-C-restricted CMV-specific TCR beta clonotypes dominating the ex vivo response. Frequencies of public TCR beta families were cumulated, and this identified carriers of CMV plus the relevant HLA.

Trimming stripped 7 bases from V and 5 bases from J, with 8 bases between. The CDR3 covers 10 residues. Per the germline V gene, CDR1 is SQVTM and CDR2 is ANQGSEA. Each CDR3 protein is one row after TCRdb ran MiXCR on the reads. The sample has a few hundred thousand distinct CDR3 sequences, about 15% seen once. As for this clonotype: Its antigen is unidentified.

The chain combines TRBV29-1 with TRBJ2-5; D remains unclear. The specimen sequenced was CD8+ T cells from PBMCs. The TCR comes from a human donor in good health (CMV status not recorded). Some clones in this sample may be carry-over from other donors' samples. This chain's CDR3 is CSAATETQYF. CDR3 sequence (DNA): TGCAGCGCCGCCACTGAGACCCAGTACTTC.